One T cell receptor beta chain is described in this entry. These data originate in a study of T cells in tuberculosis. Looking at the study overall: PBMC were archived before or within 7 days of starting treatment.

Time point denoted: new active TB diagnosis, blood taken before or within 7 days of starting treatment. Confirmation came from sputum smear and/or culture positivity for M. tuberculosis. V shed 4 bases and J 6 bases; nucleotides not matched to a gene: 3. The CDR3 consists of 15 residues. Germline V gene lookup returns CDR1 SGHKS and CDR2 YYEKEE (reference sequence). Using immunoSEQ multiplex PCR, the repertoire was profiled, and TCRdb retains in-frame clones only, with some absent. Among roughly 35,000 clones listed, about 90% were seen once. This specimen consisted of PBMCs, obtained at tuberculosis diagnosis. The sequence came from an adult with tuberculosis. Some clones in this sample may be carry-over from other donors' samples. J is TRBJ2-1 and V is TRBV5-5, with 14 bases matching TRBD2. CDR3 sequence reads: CASSPTSGGANEQFF. The DNA of the CDR3 is TGTGCCAGCAGCCCGACTAGCGGGGGGGCCAATGAGCAGTTCTTC.